This T cell receptor beta chain was retrieved from a study of blood T cell repertoires in COVID-19. About the research overall: The cDNA or gDNA used as material had been derived from T cells, B-cell-depleted T cells, or PBMCs.

Germline V gene lookup returns CDR1 LGHDT and CDR2 YNNKEL (reference sequence). With V trimmed by 0 bases and J by 8 bases, 7 bases remained unmatched. CDR3 length: 16 residues. This clone was detected once. TCRdb's copy holds only in-frame clones and misses some; the assay was immunoSEQ multiplex PCR. The table shows some 110,000 clones, with roughly 84% occurring only once. Sequenced: peripheral blood. The V and J genes are TRBV3-1 (or the pseudogene TRBV3-2) and TRBJ2-1; TRBD2 aligns across 10 bases. This receptor was taken from a man in his sixties with acute or convalescent COVID-19. CDR3 protein: CASSQDVAGGLHEQFF. In DNA form, the CDR3 reads TGTGCCAGCAGCCAAGATGTAGCGGGAGGTTTGCATGAGCAGTTCTTC.